Below, 27 T cell receptor beta chains from the same sample are listed, as sequenced in a study of long-term antiretroviral therapy in people with HIV (dated by TCRdb to the early 2020s). The immunoSEQ hsTCRB v3.0 assay was used at survey level resolution for TRB variable region sequencing. The clones in this table, taken by TCRdb from immuneACCESS, are in-frame only. Not every clone is retained; where verified, under half of the shortfall comes from an unresolved V gene, and the cause of the rest is unknown. The sample includes approximately 10,000 clones, with about 86% observed a single time. 20% of the sample is held by the ten biggest clonotypes. The sample in question was unsorted PBMCs, obtained around 7.2 years after starting antiretroviral therapy. These receptors all stem from a man aged 50 or older with HIV.

This clone has a handful of counts. The chain has TRBV28 and TRBJ1-2; no definite D call. V lost 2 bases and J 5 bases, leaving 18 bases between the germline ends. CDR3 size: 16 residues. Germline V gene data show CDR1 as MDHEN and CDR2 as SYDVKM. CDR3 DNA sequence: TGTGCCAGCAGTTTAAGGCCGACGGATTATGATTATGGCTACACCTTC. Its protein is CASSLRPTDYDYGYTF.

The chain couples TRBV29-1 to TRBJ2-1; D is perhaps TRBD1 (6 bases). CDR1 is SQVTM and CDR2 is ANQGSEA in the germline V gene. This CDR3 is 16 amino acids long. V lost 0 bases to trimming and J lost 0 bases, with 12 bases between them. The CDR3 DNA sequence: TGCAGCGTTGAAGATCCAGCGGACAGCTCCTACAATGAGCAGTTCTTC. Translating gives CSVEDPADSSYNEQFF.

The chain joins TRBV21-1 to TRBJ2-5. TRBV21-1 is designated a pseudogene. The CDR3 has 17 residues. The CDR3 loop reads CASSKIALDRRGETQYF. The CDR3 DNA reads as TGTGCCAGCAGCAAAATTGCTCTTGACAGGAGGGGGGAGACCCAGTACTTC.

The CDR3 region has the DNA TGTGCCAGCAGTGTCGGACAGGACCTCGCTGAAGCTTTCTTT. Protein sequence: CASSVGQDLAEAFF. The rearrangement uses TRBV2 and TRBJ1-1, with 7 bases matching TRBD1. The CDR3 extends over 14 amino acids. CDR1 and CDR2 (germline): SNHLY, FYNNEI. J lost 6 bases, V lost 4 bases, and 8 bases had no gene match.

The chain combines TRBV7-2 with TRBJ2-3; weak D call: TRBD2 (6 bases). The V end lost 1 base, the J end lost 5 bases, and 19 bases lay between the germline ends. CDR3 length equals 17 residues. CDR1 SGHTA and CDR2 FQGNSA come from the germline V gene. CDR3 sequence (DNA): TGTGCCAGCAGCTTAGAAACCGGACGGGGGAGGCAAGATACGCAGTATTTT. It specifies CASSLETGRGRQDTQYF.

The V and J genes are TRBV12-5 and TRBJ2-1; 9 nucleotides match TRBD1. CDR3 length: 15 amino acids. Trimming at V came to 2 bases and at J to 6 bases, leaving 5 bases not matched to a gene. The V gene's germline CDR1 is LGHNT and CDR2 FRNRAP. The CDR3 nucleotides are TGTGCTAGTGGTTTGACAGGGGGCTTGGGCAATGAGCAGTTCTTC. Translation: CASGLTGGLGNEQFF.

The chain combines TRBV5-5 with TRBJ1-6, with 7 bases aligning to TRBD1. From germline, CDR1 is SGHKS and CDR2 YYEKEE (reference sequence). J gave up 8 bases and V 3 bases, and 14 bases lay outside the gene matches. The CDR3 covers 17 residues. In nucleotides, the CDR3 is TGTGCCAGCAGCTCGGAGGGGGCGCCTCATGGAGATTCACCCCTCCACTTT. Translating gives CASSSEGAPHGDSPLHF.

The chain has TRBV5-1 and TRBJ1-6; D is undetermined. The germline V gene has CDR1 SGHRS and CDR2 YFSETQ. The CDR3 contains 14 residues. The germline V and J ends were trimmed by 4 bases and 3 bases, with 8 bases remaining between them. For the CDR3, the DNA is TGCGCCAGCAGCCTCGAATACTATAATTCACCCCTCCACTTT. This codes for CASSLEYYNSPLHF.

The genes are TRBV2 and TRBJ2-7, with 7 bases matching TRBD2. CDR3 length: 14 amino acids. Germline V gives CDR1 SNHLY, CDR2 FYNNEI. The junction had 12 bases not matched to a gene; V was cut back by 10 bases and J by 3 bases. The CDR3, as DNA: TGTGCCACCCGGAATAGCGGGCTTATCTACGAGCAGTACTTC. The encoded protein is CATRNSGLIYEQYF.

This chain links TRBV5-6 with TRBJ2-1; the D gene is possibly TRBD2 (6 bases). The CDR3 is 15 amino acids. Per germline, CDR1 SGHDT and CDR2 YYEEEE. Trimming shortened V by 0 bases and J by 0 bases, and 7 bases separated the two germline ends. CDR3 coding DNA: TGTGCCAGCAGCTTGGGGACTACCTCCTACAATGAGCAGTTCTTC. Translation gives CASSLGTTSYNEQFF. Variable domain in full (rest from reference TRBV5-6 and TRBJ2-1): DAGVTQSPTHLIKTRGQQVTLRCSPKSGHDTVSWYQQALGQGPQFIFQYYEEEERQRGNFPDRFSGHQFPNYSSELNVNALLLGDSALYLCASSLGTTSYNEQFFGPGTRLTVL.

The chain uses TRBV2 and TRBJ1-6; no clear D. This CDR3 is 14 amino acids long. Germline loops: CDR1 SNHLY, CDR2 FYNNEI. V was pared by 3 bases and J by 1 base, with 4 bases between. The DNA of the CDR3 is TGTGCCAGCAGTGAGAATTCCTATAATTCACCCCTCCACTTT. Translating gives CASSENSYNSPLHF. Full variable domain (outside the CDR3, taken from reference TRBV2 and TRBJ1-6): EPEVTQTPSHQVTQMGQEVILRCVPISNHLYFYWYRQILGQKVEFLVSFYNNEISEKSEIFDDQFSVERPDGSNFTLKIRSTKLEDSAMYFCASSENSYNSPLHFGNGTRLTVT.

The V call is TRBV11-2, the J call TRBJ2-3; D might be TRBD2 (7 bases). Germline CDR1 SGHAT, CDR2 FQNNGV. The ends were cut back, 5 bases at V and 2 bases at J, with 14 bases in the middle. This CDR3 has 15 amino acids. CDR3: CASSPGGGPTDTQYF. The CDR3 bases are TGTGCCAGCAGCCCCGGCGGGGGCCCCACAGATACGCAGTATTTT.

J is TRBJ2-2 and V is TRBV28, with 8 bases matching TRBD1. The CDR3 covers 17 residues. CDR1 and CDR2 (germline): MDHEN, SYDVKM. V shed 1 base, J shed 4 bases, and the junction held 8 bases outside the gene matches. In DNA, the CDR3 is TGTGCCAGCAGTTTATCGTACAGGGGGTATGGCACCGGGGAGCTGTTTTTT. Amino acid sequence: CASSLSYRGYGTGELFF. Variable domain in full (rest from reference TRBV28 and TRBJ2-2): DVKVTQSSRYLVKRTGEKVFLECVQDMDHENMFWYRQDPGLGLRLIYFSYDVKMKEKGDIPEGYSVSREKKERFSLILESASTNQTSMYLCASSLSYRGYGTGELFFGEGSRLTVL.

The J gene is TRBJ1-1, the V gene TRBV7-9; weak D call: TRBD1 (6 bases). The length of the CDR3 is 16 residues. Germline CDR1 reads SEHNR; CDR2 reads FQNEAQ (reference sequence). Between the trimmed V and J ends, which lost 5 bases and 2 bases, there was a span of 18 bases. CDR3: CASSVRAGGGNTEAFF. CDR3 DNA sequence: TGTGCCAGCAGCGTTAGGGCCGGGGGCGGTAACACTGAAGCTTTCTTT.

The chain recombines TRBV27 with TRBJ1-1; D is perhaps TRBD1 (5 bases). There are 16 residues in the CDR3. Germline values: CDR1 MNHEY, CDR2 SMNVEV (reference sequence). Trimming cost V 0 bases and J 0 bases, with 11 bases left between them. In nucleotides, the CDR3 is TGTGCCAGCAGTTTATCTATGGGGACGGTGAACACTGAAGCTTTCTTT. Protein: CASSLSMGTVNTEAFF.

This chain links TRBV4-1 with TRBJ1-2; 9 bases agree with TRBD1. V lost 6 bases to trimming and J lost 6 bases; unmatched junction nucleotides: 8. This CDR3 region has 14 residues. Per the germline V gene, CDR1 is MGHRA and CDR2 is YSYEKL. The CDR3 protein is CASRLEQGADGYTF. As DNA, the CDR3 is TGCGCCAGCAGGCTAGAACAGGGGGCAGATGGCTACACCTTC.

The CDR3 nucleotides read TGTGCCAGCAGCTTTTGGGGCACCTACGAGCAGTACTTC. Amino acids: CASSFWGTYEQYF. V gene TRBV5-6 combines with J gene TRBJ2-7, with TRBD1 as a possible D gene (5 bases). This CDR3 contains 13 residues. Germline V gives CDR1 SGHDT, CDR2 YYEEEE. Trimming removed 2 bases at V and 2 bases at J, with 8 bases between.

The chain uses TRBV7-2 and TRBJ2-3; D uncertain. Trimming removed 1 base from V and 13 bases from J, with 18 bases in between. The CDR3 consists of 14 residues. The germline CDR1 and CDR2 sequences are SGHTA and FQGNSA. The CDR3 loop reads CASSLGPSLSREYF. The CDR3 DNA reads TGTGCCAGCAGCTTAGGGCCCAGCCTCTCTCGGGAGTATTTT.

V is TRBV27 and J is TRBJ2-6; no firm D call. CDR1 and CDR2 (germline): MNHEY, SMNVEV (reference sequence). The V end lost 3 bases, the J end lost 0 bases, and 15 bases lay between the germline ends. The CDR3 totals 18 residues. The CDR3 sequence is CASSFRSQAHSGANVLTF. The CDR3 DNA reads TGTGCCAGCAGTTTTAGAAGTCAGGCGCACTCTGGGGCCAACGTCCTGACTTTC.

This chain joins TRBV5-6 and TRBJ2-5; TRBD1 matches 10 bases. V lost 2 bases and J lost 7; bases outside the gene matches: 2. In germline, CDR1 is SGHDT, CDR2 YYEEEE. There are 13 residues in the CDR3. The CDR3 spells CASSFGQGGTQYF. The CDR3 DNA sequence: TGTGCCAGCAGCTTCGGACAGGGGGGGACCCAGTACTTC.

The V and J genes are TRBV6-1 and TRBJ1-3; D not resolved. Germline V gene sequence: CDR1 MNHNS, CDR2 SASEGT. Trimming removed 2 bases at V and 8 bases at J, with 13 bases between. There are 14 residues in the CDR3. CDR3 DNA: TGTGCCAGCAGTGAAATTAACGTATCGGACACCATATATTTT. Amino acid sequence: CASSEINVSDTIYF.

This clone has more than one count but fewer than ten. V is TRBV11-3 and J is TRBJ2-1; 14 nucleotides match TRBD2. The germline gives CDR1 SGHNT, CDR2 YENEEA. The CDR3 runs to 17 residues. With 4 bases clipped from V and 2 bases from J, the junction kept 4 bases outside the gene matches. DNA for the CDR3: TGTGCCAGCAGCTCCCGACTAGCGGGGGGGACCTACAATGAGCAGTTCTTC. This codes for CASSSRLAGGTYNEQFF.

This chain joins TRBV7-9 and TRBJ1-1, with D perhaps matching TRBD1 (5 bases). The CDR3 spans 13 residues. Germline CDR1 reads SEHNR; CDR2 reads FQNEAQ (reference sequence). Trimming stripped 4 bases from V and 0 bases from J, with 6 bases between. The CDR3 loop is CASSSGLNTEAFF. CDR3 DNA sequence: TGTGCCAGCAGCTCGGGGCTGAACACTGAAGCTTTCTTT.

This chain links TRBV7-3 with TRBJ2-7; D possibly matches TRBD1 or TRBD2 (6 bases each). CDR3 size: 15 residues. V was trimmed by 0 bases and J by 2 bases, leaving 11 bases between them. The germline gives CDR1 SGHTA, CDR2 FQGTGA. The CDR3 loop reads CASSLTGGSAYEQYF. CDR3 DNA: TGTGCCAGCAGCTTAACGGGGGGCAGCGCCTACGAGCAGTACTTC.

The chain combines TRBV25-1 with TRBJ2-3; 10 bases agree with TRBD2. V was pared by 4 bases and J by 0 bases, with 1 base of the junction left unmatched. The CDR3 length is 15 residues. CDR1 MGHDK and CDR2 SYGVNS come from the germline V gene. The CDR3 is CASSGSGGSTDTQYF. As DNA, the CDR3 is TGTGCCAGCAGTGGTAGCGGGGGGAGCACAGATACGCAGTATTTT.

The chain combines TRBV12-5 with TRBJ1-1; 8 bases agree with TRBD1. This CDR3 region has 16 residues. V lost 0 bases and J lost 8; bases outside the gene matches: 11. Germline CDR1 LGHNT, CDR2 FRNRAP. CDR3 in amino acids: CASGLVAGRGPREAFF. The CDR3 DNA sequence: TGTGCTAGTGGTTTGGTAGCGGGCAGGGGGCCTCGGGAAGCTTTCTTT. The whole variable domain, remainder taken from reference TRBV12-5 and TRBJ1-1, is DARVTQTPRHKVTEMGQEVTMRCQPILGHNTVFWYRQTMMQGLELLAYFRNRAPLDDSGMPKDRFSAEMPDATLATLKIQPSEPRDSAVYFCASGLVAGRGPREAFFGQGTRLTVV.

The V gene is TRBV4-1, the J gene TRBJ1-4; no definite D call. V was shortened by 1 base and J by 8 bases, with 5 bases between the two germline ends. This CDR3 comprises 12 residues. Germline V lookup: CDR1 MGHRA, CDR2 YSYEKL. The CDR3 is CASSQVGEKLFF. The CDR3, as DNA: TGCGCCAGCAGCCAAGTGGGGGAAAAACTGTTTTTT.